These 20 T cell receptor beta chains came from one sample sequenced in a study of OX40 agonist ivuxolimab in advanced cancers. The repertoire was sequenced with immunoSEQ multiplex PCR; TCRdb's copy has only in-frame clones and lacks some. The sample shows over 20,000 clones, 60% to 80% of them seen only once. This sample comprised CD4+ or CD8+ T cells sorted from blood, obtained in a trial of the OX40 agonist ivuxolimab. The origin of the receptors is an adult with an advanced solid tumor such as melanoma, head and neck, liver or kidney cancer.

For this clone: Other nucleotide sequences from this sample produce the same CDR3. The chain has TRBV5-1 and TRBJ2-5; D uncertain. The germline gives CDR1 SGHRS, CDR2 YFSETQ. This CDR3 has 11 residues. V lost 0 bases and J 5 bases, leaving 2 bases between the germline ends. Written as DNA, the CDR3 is TGCGCCAGCAGCTTGGTGGAGACCCAGTACTTC. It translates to CASSLVETQYF.

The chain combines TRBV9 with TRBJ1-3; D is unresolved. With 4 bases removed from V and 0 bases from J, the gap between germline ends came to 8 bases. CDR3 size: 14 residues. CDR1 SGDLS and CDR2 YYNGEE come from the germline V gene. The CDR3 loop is CASSTWGSGNTIYF. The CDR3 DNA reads TGTGCCAGCAGCACTTGGGGCTCTGGAAACACCATATATTTT.

CDR3 DNA sequence: TGCGCCAGCAGCCCAGTGCAGGGGGCCCTAGAAGCTTTCTTT. Protein: CASSPVQGALEAFF. J is TRBJ1-1 and V is TRBV4-1; 8 nucleotides line up with TRBD1. The CDR3 runs 14 residues. Germline lookup yields CDR1 MGHRA and CDR2 YSYEKL. The V gene end was trimmed by 4 bases and the J gene end by 8 bases; junction bases not matched to a gene: 9.

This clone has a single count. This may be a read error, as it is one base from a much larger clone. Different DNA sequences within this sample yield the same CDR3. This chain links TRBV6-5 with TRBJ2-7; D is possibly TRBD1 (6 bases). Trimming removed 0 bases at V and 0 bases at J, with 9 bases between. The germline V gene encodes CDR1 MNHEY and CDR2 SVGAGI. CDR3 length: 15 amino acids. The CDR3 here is CASSYSLDSSYEQYF. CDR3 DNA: TGTGCCAGCAGTTACTCGTTGGACAGCTCCTACGAGCAGTACTTC.

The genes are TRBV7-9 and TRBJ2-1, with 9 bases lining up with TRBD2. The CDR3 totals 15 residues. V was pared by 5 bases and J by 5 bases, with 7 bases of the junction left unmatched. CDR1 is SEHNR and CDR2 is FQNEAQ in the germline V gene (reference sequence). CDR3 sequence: CASSESGRRDNEQFF. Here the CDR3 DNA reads TGTGCCAGCAGCGAGAGCGGGAGGAGGGACAATGAGCAGTTCTTC.

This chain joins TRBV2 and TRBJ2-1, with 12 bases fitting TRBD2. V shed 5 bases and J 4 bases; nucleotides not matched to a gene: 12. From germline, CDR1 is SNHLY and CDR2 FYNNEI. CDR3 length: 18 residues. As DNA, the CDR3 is TGTGCCAGCAGTCCTACTAGCGGGAGGTCAATCTGGTACAATGAGCAGTTCTTC. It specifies CASSPTSGRSIWYNEQFF. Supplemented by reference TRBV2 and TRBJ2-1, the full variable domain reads EPEVTQTPSHQVTQMGQEVILRCVPISNHLYFYWYRQILGQKVEFLVSFYNNEISEKSEIFDDQFSVERPDGSNFTLKIRSTKLEDSAMYFCASSPTSGRSIWYNEQFFGPGTRLTVL.

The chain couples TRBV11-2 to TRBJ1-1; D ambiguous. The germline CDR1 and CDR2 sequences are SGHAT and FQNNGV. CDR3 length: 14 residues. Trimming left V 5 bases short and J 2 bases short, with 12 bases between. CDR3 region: CASSPPSDNTEAFF. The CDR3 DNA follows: TGTGCCAGCAGCCCTCCATCCGACAACACTGAAGCTTTCTTT.

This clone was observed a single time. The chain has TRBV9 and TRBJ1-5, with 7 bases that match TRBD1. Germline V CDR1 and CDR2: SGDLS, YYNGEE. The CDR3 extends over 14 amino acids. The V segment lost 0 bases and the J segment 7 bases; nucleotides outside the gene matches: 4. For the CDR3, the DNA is TGTGCCAGCAGCGTAGGGCAGGGGGGGCAGCCCCAGCATTTT. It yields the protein CASSVGQGGQPQHF.

The CDR3 protein is CASSLSGAGNTIYF. The CDR3 nucleotides are TGTGCCAGCAGTTTATCAGGGGCTGGAAACACCATATATTTT. The J gene is TRBJ1-3, the V gene TRBV28; a possible D gene is TRBD1 (6 bases). CDR3 length: 14 amino acids. CDR1 is MDHEN, CDR2 SYDVKM, per germline. V lost 1 base, J lost 2 bases, and 6 bases lay in between.

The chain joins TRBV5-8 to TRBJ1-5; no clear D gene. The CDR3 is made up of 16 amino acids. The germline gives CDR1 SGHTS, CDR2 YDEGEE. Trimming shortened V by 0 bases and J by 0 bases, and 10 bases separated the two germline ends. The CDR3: CASSLVGSYSNQPQHF. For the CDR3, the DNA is TGTGCCAGCAGCTTGGTTGGCAGCTATAGCAATCAGCCCCAGCATTTT.

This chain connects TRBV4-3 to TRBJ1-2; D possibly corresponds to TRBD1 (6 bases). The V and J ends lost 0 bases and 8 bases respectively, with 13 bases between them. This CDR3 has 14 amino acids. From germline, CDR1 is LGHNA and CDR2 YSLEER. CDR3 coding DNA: TGCGCCAGCAGCCAAGACAATGTCGGGGGCGGCTACACCTTC. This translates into CASSQDNVGGGYTF.

The CDR3 DNA is TGTGCCAGCAGCTTAGGGTCAGGACAGGGGCAGGAGACCCAGTACTTC. It translates to CASSLGSGQGQETQYF. V gene TRBV5-8 combines with J gene TRBJ2-5; TRBD1 aligns across 9 bases. CDR3 length: 16 amino acids. The trim removed 2 bases at V and 5 bases at J, leaving 10 bases unmatched. Germline loops: CDR1 SGHTS, CDR2 YDEGEE.

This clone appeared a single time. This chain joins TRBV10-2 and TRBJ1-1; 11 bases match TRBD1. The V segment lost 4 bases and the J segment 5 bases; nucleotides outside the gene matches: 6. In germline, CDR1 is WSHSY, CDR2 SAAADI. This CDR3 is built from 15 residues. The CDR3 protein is CASSVRDRGETEAFF. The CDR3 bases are TGCGCCAGCAGTGTTAGGGACAGGGGGGAGACTGAAGCTTTCTTT.

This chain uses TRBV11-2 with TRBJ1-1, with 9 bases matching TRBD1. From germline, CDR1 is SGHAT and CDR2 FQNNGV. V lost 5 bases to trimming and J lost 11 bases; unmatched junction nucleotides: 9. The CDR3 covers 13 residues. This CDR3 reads CASSPNRGRRAFF. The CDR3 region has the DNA TGTGCCAGCAGCCCCAACAGGGGGCGAAGGGCTTTCTTT. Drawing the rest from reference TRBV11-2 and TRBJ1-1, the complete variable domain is EAGVAQSPRYKIIEKRQSVAFWCNPISGHATLYWYQQILGQGPKLLIQFQNNGVVDDSQLPKDRFSAERLKGVDSTLKIQPAKLEDSAVYLCASSPNRGRRAFFGQGTRLTVV.

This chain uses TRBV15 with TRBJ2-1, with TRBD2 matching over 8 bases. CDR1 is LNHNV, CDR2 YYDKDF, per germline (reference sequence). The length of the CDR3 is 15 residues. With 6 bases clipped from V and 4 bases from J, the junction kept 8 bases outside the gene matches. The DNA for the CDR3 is TGTGCCACCAGTAGTGGCGGGGGGTATTACAATGAGCAGTTCTTC. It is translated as CATSSGGGYYNEQFF.

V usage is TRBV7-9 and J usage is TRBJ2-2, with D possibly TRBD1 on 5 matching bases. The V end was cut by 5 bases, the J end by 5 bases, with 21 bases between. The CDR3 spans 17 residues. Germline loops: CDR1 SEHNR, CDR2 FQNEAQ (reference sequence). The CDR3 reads CASSTQGKAMGTGELFF. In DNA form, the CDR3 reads TGTGCCAGCAGCACCCAGGGAAAGGCCATGGGGACCGGGGAGCTGTTTTTT.

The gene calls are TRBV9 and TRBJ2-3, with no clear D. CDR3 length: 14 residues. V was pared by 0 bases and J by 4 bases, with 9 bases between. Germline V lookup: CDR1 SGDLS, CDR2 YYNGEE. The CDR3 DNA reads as TGTGCCAGCAGCGTAGAGGGAAGTCCAGATACGCAGTATTTT. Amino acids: CASSVEGSPDTQYF.

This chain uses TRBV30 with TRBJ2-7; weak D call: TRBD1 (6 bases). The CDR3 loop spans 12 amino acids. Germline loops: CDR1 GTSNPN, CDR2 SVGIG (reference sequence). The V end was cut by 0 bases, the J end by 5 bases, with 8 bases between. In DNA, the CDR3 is TGTGCCTGGAGTGTACAGGGTAACGAGCAGTACTTC. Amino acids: CAWSVQGNEQYF.

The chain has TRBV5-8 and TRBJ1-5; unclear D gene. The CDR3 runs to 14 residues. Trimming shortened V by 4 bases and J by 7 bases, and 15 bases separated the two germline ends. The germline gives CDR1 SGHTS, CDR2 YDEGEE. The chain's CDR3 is CASSLGEGRQPQHF. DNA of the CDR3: TGTGCCAGCAGCCTAGGAGAAGGGCGACAGCCCCAGCATTTT.

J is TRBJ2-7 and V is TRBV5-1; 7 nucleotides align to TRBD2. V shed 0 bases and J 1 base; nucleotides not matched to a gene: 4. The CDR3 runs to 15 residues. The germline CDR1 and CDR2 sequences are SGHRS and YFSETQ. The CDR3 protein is CASSLEGLVSYEQYF. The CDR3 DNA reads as TGCGCCAGCAGCTTGGAAGGACTAGTATCCTACGAGCAGTACTTC.